Following are 14 T cell receptor beta chains from one sample sequenced in a study of cytomegalovirus exposure and HLA in healthy donors. The PCR used 60 Vbeta and 13 Jbeta primers. Measured with immunoSEQ multiplex PCR; TCRdb has only the in-frame clones, and not every one. The table includes under 200,000 clones, roughly 86% detected once. Material for sequencing was PBMCs. The receptors shown here come from a man aged 40-55 years in good health and CMV-seropositive.

This clone was found a few times. CDR3 loop: CASSFLYEQYF. The CDR3 nucleotides are TGTGCCAGCAGCTTCCTCTACGAGCAGTACTTC. J is TRBJ2-7 and V is TRBV5-6; D ambiguous. The V end lost 2 bases, the J end lost 3 bases, and 3 bases lay between the germline ends. The CDR3 has 11 amino acids. Germline V gene data show CDR1 as SGHDT and CDR2 as YYEEEE.

The V gene is TRBV6-5, the J gene TRBJ2-7; 7 nucleotides match TRBD2. Germline CDR1 is MNHEY and CDR2 is SVGAGI. The V segment lost 5 bases and the J segment 8 bases; nucleotides outside the gene matches: 15. The CDR3 extends over 15 amino acids. The CDR3: CASSPNRDYPTQQYF. The CDR3 DNA sequence: TGTGCCAGCAGTCCGAACCGGGACTACCCTACACAGCAGTACTTC.

CDR3 nucleotide sequence: TGTGCCAGCGGACTAGCCCGGAGTTGGGATACGCAGTATTTT. It specifies CASGLARSWDTQYF. The V call is TRBV6-5, the J call TRBJ2-3; TRBD2 aligns across 8 bases. The CDR3 spans 14 residues. Germline V lookup: CDR1 MNHEY, CDR2 SVGAGI. With 8 bases clipped from V and 6 bases from J, the junction kept 10 bases outside the gene matches.

V gene TRBV4-3 combines with J gene TRBJ2-2, with 10 bases matching TRBD2. The CDR3 spans 16 residues. CDR1 and CDR2 (germline): LGHNA, YSLEER. Germline trimming cut 3 bases from V and 3 bases from J; bases unmatched to any gene: 4. CDR3 amino acids: CASSQGSGRYTGELFF. CDR3 coding DNA: TGCGCCAGCAGCCAGGGTAGCGGGAGGTACACCGGGGAGCTGTTTTTT.

V usage is TRBV1 and J usage is TRBJ2-3; the table's D call, TRBD2, was not checked against the DNA. TRBV1 is given as a pseudogene. The CDR3 runs to 16 residues. CDR3 DNA: TGCACCTCCCACGGGCTAGCGGGGGCCCGGGGAGATACGCAGTATTTT. It is translated as CTSHGLAGARGDTQYF.

V and J are TRBV18 and TRBJ2-4; 7 bases match TRBD2. The CDR3 sequence is 17 residues long. Trimming removed 2 bases from V and 0 bases from J; junction bases left unmatched: 7. Germline V gene lookup returns CDR1 KGHSH and CDR2 LQKENI. As DNA, the CDR3 is TGTGCCAGCTCACCAAAGGGAGGGGATCTAGCCAAAAACATTCAGTACTTC. Its translation is CASSPKGGDLAKNIQYF.

This clone was detected only once. V usage is TRBV27 and J usage is TRBJ2-2; D gene ambiguous. Germline CDR1 is MNHEY and CDR2 is SMNVEV (reference sequence). The CDR3 extends over 13 amino acids. Trimming pared 6 bases from V and 1 base from J, leaving 6 bases between. DNA for the CDR3: TGTGCCAGCAGCTGGCAGAACACCGGGGAGCTGTTTTTT. It codes for CASSWQNTGELFF.

The CDR3 DNA sequence: TGCGCCAGCAGCCAAGGGGGGGGTCGGGGGCAAGAGACCCAGTACTTC. It yields the protein CASSQGGGRGQETQYF. V is TRBV4-3 and J is TRBJ2-5; 7 bases agree with TRBD2. CDR1 and CDR2 (germline): LGHNA, YSLEER. This CDR3 is 16 amino acids long. After removal of 1 base from V and 2 bases from J, the junction contained 7 bases not matched to a gene.

V and J are TRBV19 and TRBJ2-5, with D perhaps matching TRBD2 (6 bases). V was shortened by 3 bases and J by 4 bases, with 18 bases between the two germline ends. This CDR3 has 16 amino acids. CDR1 LNHDA and CDR2 SQIVND come from the germline V gene (reference sequence). In nucleotides, the CDR3 is TGTGCCAGTAGTATGGGAACGGGAGAGAGCGGAGAGACCCAGTACTTC. This gives the protein CASSMGTGESGETQYF.

The V and J genes are TRBV6-5 and TRBJ2-1; TRBD1 might be the D (6 bases). CDR3 size: 16 residues. Germline CDR1 and CDR2: MNHEY and SVGAGI. The V gene lost 2 bases and the J gene lost 8 bases, with 19 bases spanning the gap. CDR3 DNA sequence: TGTGCCAGCAGTTACGATTGGGTACAGGGTCTAGATGAGCAGTTCTTC. This sequence encodes CASSYDWVQGLDEQFF.

The chain has TRBV6-5 and TRBJ2-3, with TRBD2 as a possible D gene (6 bases). The ends were cut back, 1 base at V and 7 bases at J, with 12 bases in the middle. The CDR3 is made up of 14 amino acids. In germline, CDR1 is MNHEY, CDR2 SVGAGI. CDR3 region: CASSYYRDSYTQYF. CDR3 bases: TGTGCCAGCAGTTACTACCGGGACTCCTATACGCAGTATTTT.

The chain employs TRBV2 and TRBJ1-6, with D perhaps TRBD1 (5 bases). Trimming stripped 7 bases from V and 0 bases from J, with 13 bases between. The CDR3 extends over 16 amino acids. Germline values: CDR1 SNHLY, CDR2 FYNNEI. The CDR3, as DNA: TGTGCCAGCACCCAGGGCATAAGCTCCTATAATTCACCCCTCCACTTT. Its protein product is CASTQGISSYNSPLHF. Full variable domain (outside the CDR3, taken from reference TRBV2 and TRBJ1-6): EPEVTQTPSHQVTQMGQEVILRCVPISNHLYFYWYRQILGQKVEFLVSFYNNEISEKSEIFDDQFSVERPDGSNFTLKIRSTKLEDSAMYFCASTQGISSYNSPLHFGNGTRLTVT.

The chain is built from TRBV5-1 and TRBJ2-7; 12 bases are a match to TRBD2. This CDR3 has 17 amino acids. Germline V lookup: CDR1 SGHRS, CDR2 YFSETQ. J lost 8 bases, V lost 0 bases, and 12 bases had no gene match. CDR3 region: CASSLEASGRGPRQQYF. The CDR3 DNA is TGCGCCAGCAGCTTGGAGGCTAGCGGGAGGGGCCCTAGGCAGCAGTACTTC. The full variable domain, with the rest looked up from reference TRBV5-1 and TRBJ2-7, is KAGVTQTPRYLIKTRGQQVTLSCSPISGHRSVSWYQQTPGQGLQFLFEYFSETQRNKGNFPGRFSGRQFSNSRSEMNVSTLELGDSALYLCASSLEASGRGPRQQYFGPGTRLTVT.

This chain uses TRBV2 with TRBJ1-1; 7 bases align to TRBD1. Germline assignment: CDR1 SNHLY and CDR2 FYNNEI. The CDR3 consists of 13 residues. After removal of 6 bases from V and 6 bases from J, the junction contained 7 bases not matched to a gene. CDR3: CASRTGPSAEAFF. The CDR3 DNA follows: TGTGCCAGCAGGACAGGGCCGAGCGCTGAAGCTTTCTTT.